This TCR beta chain was documented in a study of T cells after yellow fever vaccination. The wider study: Low-cell-number fractions underwent preparation using SMART-Seq v4 Ultra Low Input.

In TCRdb, the 5' RACE reads were re-called with MiXCR into one record per CDR3 protein. The sample has about 510,000 distinct CDR3 sequences; about a fifth are singletons. V was trimmed by 0 bases and J by 4 bases, leaving 12 bases between them. There are 15 residues in the CDR3. CDR1 SGHTA and CDR2 FQGNSA come from the germline V gene. In its sample, this clonotype was seen a few times. The sequence was collected from a man aged 18 to 29 who received the YFV17D yellow fever vaccine. This specimen was PBMCs, taken 20 to 25 days after the first yellow fever vaccination. The chain links TRBV7-2 to TRBJ2-5; TRBD2 is a possible D gene (7 bases). CDR3 loop: CASSLAGGLRETQYF. CDR3 nucleotides: TGTGCCAGCAGCTTAGCCGGGGGGCTAAGAGAGACCCAGTACTTC.